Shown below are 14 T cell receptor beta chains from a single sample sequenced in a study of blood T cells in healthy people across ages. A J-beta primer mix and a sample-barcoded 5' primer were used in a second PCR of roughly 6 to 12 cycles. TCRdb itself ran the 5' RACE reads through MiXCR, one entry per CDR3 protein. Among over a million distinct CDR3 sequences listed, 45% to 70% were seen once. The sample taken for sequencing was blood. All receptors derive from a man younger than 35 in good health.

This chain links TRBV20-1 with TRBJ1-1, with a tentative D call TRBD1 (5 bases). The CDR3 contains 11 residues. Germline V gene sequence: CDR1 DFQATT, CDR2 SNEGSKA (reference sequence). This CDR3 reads CMPAGQSEAFF. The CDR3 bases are TGCATGCCTGCGGGGCAGAGTGAAGCTTTCTTT.

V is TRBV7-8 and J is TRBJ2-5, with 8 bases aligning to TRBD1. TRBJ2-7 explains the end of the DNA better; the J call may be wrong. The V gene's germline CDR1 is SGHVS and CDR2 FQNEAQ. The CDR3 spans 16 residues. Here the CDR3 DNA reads TGTGCCAGCAGCTTAGTTGGACAGGGATGGGAGTACGAGCAGTACTTC. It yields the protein CASSLVGQGWEYEQYF.

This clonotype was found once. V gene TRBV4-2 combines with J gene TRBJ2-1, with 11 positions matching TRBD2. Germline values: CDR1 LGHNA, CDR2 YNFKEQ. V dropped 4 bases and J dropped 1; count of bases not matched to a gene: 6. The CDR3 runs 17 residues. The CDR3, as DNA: TGTGCCAGCAGCCGCGCAACTAGCGGGAGTTCCTACAATGAGCAGTTCTTC. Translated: CASSRATSGSSYNEQFF.

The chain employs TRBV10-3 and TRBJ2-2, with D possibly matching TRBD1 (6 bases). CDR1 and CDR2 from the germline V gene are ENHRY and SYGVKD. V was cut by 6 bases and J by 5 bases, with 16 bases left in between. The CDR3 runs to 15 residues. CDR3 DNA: TGTGCCATCAGACAGGGTGGGGTCGGGACCGGGGAGCTGTTTTTT. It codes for CAIRQGGVGTGELFF.

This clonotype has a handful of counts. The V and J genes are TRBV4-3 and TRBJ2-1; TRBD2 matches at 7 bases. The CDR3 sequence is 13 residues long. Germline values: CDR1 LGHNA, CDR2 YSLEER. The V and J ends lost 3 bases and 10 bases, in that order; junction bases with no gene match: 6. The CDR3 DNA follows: TGCGCCAGCAGCCACGGACTAGGTCAGGAGCAGTTCTTC. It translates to CASSHGLGQEQFF.

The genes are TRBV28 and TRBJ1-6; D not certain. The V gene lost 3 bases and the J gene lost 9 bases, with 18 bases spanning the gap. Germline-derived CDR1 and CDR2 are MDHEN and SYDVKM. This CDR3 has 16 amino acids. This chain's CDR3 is CASSFHDSGLTSPLHF. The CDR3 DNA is TGTGCCAGCAGTTTTCATGATTCGGGGTTGACTTCACCCCTCCACTTT.

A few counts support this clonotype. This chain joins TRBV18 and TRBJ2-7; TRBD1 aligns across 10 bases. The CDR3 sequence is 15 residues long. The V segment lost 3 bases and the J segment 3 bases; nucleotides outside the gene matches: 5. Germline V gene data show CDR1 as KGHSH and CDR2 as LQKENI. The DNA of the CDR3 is TGTGCCAGCTCACCGCCGGGACAGGGGTTCTACGAGCAGTACTTC. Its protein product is CASSPPGQGFYEQYF. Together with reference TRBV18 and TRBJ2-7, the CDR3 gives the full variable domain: NAGVMQNPRHLVRRRGQEARLRCSPMKGHSHVYWYRQLPEEGLKFMVYLQKENIIDESGMPKERFSAEFPKEGPSILRIQQVVRGDSAAYFCASSPPGQGFYEQYFGPGTRLTVT.

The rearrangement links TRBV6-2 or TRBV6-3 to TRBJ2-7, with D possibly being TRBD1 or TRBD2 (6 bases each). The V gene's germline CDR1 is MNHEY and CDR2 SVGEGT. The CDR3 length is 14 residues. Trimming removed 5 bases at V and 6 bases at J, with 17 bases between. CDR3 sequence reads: CASSPLGAGSEQYF. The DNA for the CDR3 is TGTGCCAGCAGTCCGTTGGGGGCCGGGAGCGAGCAGTACTTC.

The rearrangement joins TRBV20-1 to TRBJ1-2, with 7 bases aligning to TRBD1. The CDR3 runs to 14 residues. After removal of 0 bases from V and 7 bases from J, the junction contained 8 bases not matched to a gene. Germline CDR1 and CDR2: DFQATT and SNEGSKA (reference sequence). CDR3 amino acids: CSARDPRGRSGYTF. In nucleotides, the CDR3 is TGCAGTGCTAGAGATCCTAGGGGGCGAAGTGGCTACACCTTC.

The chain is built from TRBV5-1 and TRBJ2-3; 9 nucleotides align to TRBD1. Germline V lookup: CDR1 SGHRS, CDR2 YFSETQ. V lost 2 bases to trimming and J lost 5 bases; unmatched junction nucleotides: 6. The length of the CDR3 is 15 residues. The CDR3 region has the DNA TGCGCCAGCAGCTTTGAGGGACAGGGTATAGATACGCAGTATTTT. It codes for CASSFEGQGIDTQYF. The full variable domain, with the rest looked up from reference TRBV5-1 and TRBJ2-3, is KAGVTQTPRYLIKTRGQQVTLSCSPISGHRSVSWYQQTPGQGLQFLFEYFSETQRNKGNFPGRFSGRQFSNSRSEMNVSTLELGDSALYLCASSFEGQGIDTQYFGPGTRLTVL.

The CDR3 sequence is CASSYSGGAGEKLFF. In DNA, the CDR3 is TGTGCCAGCAGTTACTCAGGGGGCGCGGGTGAAAAACTGTTTTTT. This rearrangement joins TRBV6-5 to TRBJ1-4, with 7 bases lining up with TRBD1. Germline CDR1 is MNHEY and CDR2 is SVGAGI. The CDR3 sequence is 15 residues long. Unmatched junction bases numbered 5, after V lost 0 bases and J lost 7 bases.

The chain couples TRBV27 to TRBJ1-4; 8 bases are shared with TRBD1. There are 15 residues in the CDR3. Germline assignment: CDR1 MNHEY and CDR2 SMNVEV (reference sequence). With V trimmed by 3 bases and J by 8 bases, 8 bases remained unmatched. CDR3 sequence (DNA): TGTGCCAGCAGTTTTCGAACAGGGGGTTGGGAAAAACTGTTTTTT. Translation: CASSFRTGGWEKLFF.

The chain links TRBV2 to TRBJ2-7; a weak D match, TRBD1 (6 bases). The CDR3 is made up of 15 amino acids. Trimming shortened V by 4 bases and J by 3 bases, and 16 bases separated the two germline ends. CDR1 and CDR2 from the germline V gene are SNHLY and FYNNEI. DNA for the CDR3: TGTGCCAGCAGTGTAGGGGGACGGCAACTCTACGAGCAGTACTTC. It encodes CASSVGGRQLYEQYF.

The CDR3 here is CASSYHGTVNTEAFF. The CDR3 nucleotides are TGTGCCAGCAGTTACCACGGGACAGTGAACACTGAAGCTTTCTTT. The J gene is TRBJ1-1, the V gene TRBV6-5, with TRBD1 identical over 7 bases. CDR3 length: 15 amino acids. CDR1 is MNHEY and CDR2 is SVGAGI in the germline V gene. V gave up 2 bases and J gave up 0 bases; unmatched junction bases: 3.